One TCR beta chain is described in this entry. Its antigen is not identified. The CDR3 is made up of 14 amino acids. CDR1 and CDR2 from the germline V gene are SGHRS and YFSETQ. The ends were cut back, 6 bases at V and 4 bases at J, with 16 bases in the middle. PCR used 60 Vbeta primers and 13 Jbeta primers. Measured with immunoSEQ multiplex PCR; TCRdb has only the in-frame clones, and not every one. This repertoire includes around 150,000 clones. This specimen comes from a study of cytomegalovirus exposure and HLA in healthy donors. Broader study findings: It was reported that the classifier diagnosed cytomegalovirus status with high specificity and sensitivity in both the original and validation cohorts. Among TCR beta chains, those listed as cytomegalovirus-associated numbered roughly 150. In presence/absence analyses, roughly uniform sequencing depth across donors was assumed. In a later analysis, a missense DCLRE1C variant was linked to TCR beta V- and J-gene trimming.

The chain couples TRBV5-1 to TRBJ1-1; a weak D match, TRBD1 (5 bases). This receptor was identified in a man aged 25-40 years in good health and CMV-seronegative. The material sequenced was PBMCs. This CDR3 is CASTYPGGSTEAFF. CDR3 nucleotides: TGCGCCAGCACCTATCCGGGGGGAAGCACTGAAGCTTTCTTT.